This T cell receptor (beta chain) was retrieved from a study of cytotoxic CD8 clonotypes in ibrutinib-treated CLL (dated by TCRdb to the early 2020s). With regard to the full study: The cohort included about 15 treatment-naive and eleven to twelve relapsed/refractory patients; 17 to 18 were IGHV unmutated. Samples at response were collected after a median of roughly 13 months of treatment, with a range of 6 to 36 months. Longitudinal samples were obtainable from about 30% of the roughly 86 participants in the trial. Every remission and progressive disease sample was obtained while ibrutinib was still being received by the patients. Cryopreserved peripheral blood mononuclear cells were collected before treatment, at response, and at either disease progression or sustained remission. Partial responses were observed in 24 patients and complete responses in 2; after a median follow-up of 68 months, remission was maintained in some 14 patients and progression was observed in some twelve. On average, each sample yielded roughly 250,000 productive templates and around 100,000 productive rearrangements.

For TCR beta library preparation, approximately 1.9 micrograms of genomic DNA was extracted from cryopreserved PBMCs. Longitudinal blood samples from CLL patients on ibrutinib monotherapy were analyzed using high-throughput TCR beta sequencing. The patients were enrolled in a single-center, open-label phase 2 trial of ibrutinib monotherapy. A MiSeq instrument was used for deep resolution sequencing, which targeted depths ranging from 1 in 1 million up to 1 in 200,000 T cells, with coverage averaging 10x for each clonotype. TCR beta libraries were generated with the immunoSEQ hsTCRB Kit. In the paper's pipeline: ImmunoSEQ Data Assistant and ImmunoSEQ Analyzer were used for data analysis, and V, D and J genes were assigned according to IMGT definitions. Clonality, with values ranging from 0 to 1, was calculated as one minus the normalized Shannon entropy of productive rearrangement frequencies. Public clonotype analysis was restricted to overrepresented clonotypes comprising at least 0.05% of each patient's repertoire. Roughly 12 age-matched healthy donor repertoires from immuneACCESS were used as controls for clonality. Imported from immuneACCESS, the table was reduced by TCRdb to in-frame sequences with V and J called. These copies leave out some clones; in studies compared against another copy, an unresolved V gene accounts for under half, and the cause of the remainder is not known. V and J calls plus clone size are reproduced from that table; the DNA served to infer D and trimming. For this sample the table gives 300,000 or so clones, of which 67% were detected only once. The ten largest clones capture 6.3% of the sample.

Between the V and J ends, shortened by 0 bases and 8 bases respectively, the junction contains 13 bases. CDR1 and CDR2 (MNHEY, SVGAGI) derive from the germline V gene. The CDR3 measures 14 amino acids from cysteine to phenylalanine. CDR3 DNA only is kept here, 42 bases in frame from base 1. What the work shows at the level of the full study, not this receptor alone: Sustained-remission and progressing patients did not have matched sampling times, and lymph node repertoires were not examined. Public clonotypes were rare and either contracted or stayed stable during treatment, and the rise in clonality at ibrutinib response reflected the expansion of private clonotypes. At ibrutinib response clonality went up, during sustained remission it held steady, and at progression it dropped back toward baseline. Baseline clonality was found to be higher than that of age-matched healthy donors and was strongly correlated with circulating CD8+ T-cell counts.

With regard to this clone: Which antigen it targets is not known. No base-level quality is on record; no much larger clone is a single base apart.

The sample here was PBMCs, taken after 36 months of ibrutinib treatment. The V and J genes are TRBV6-5 and TRBJ1-2, with no D gene named confidently. This sequence was found in a human donor with chronic lymphocytic leukemia. The CDR3 region reads CASSYSGISRGYTF. The nucleotides are TGTGCCAGCAGTTACTCGGGCATCTCGCGGGGCTACACCTTC.